This T cell receptor (beta chain) appears in the sequencing data of a study of blood T cells in healthy people across ages. A second PCR of 7 to 11 cycles used a sample-barcoded 5' primer and a J-beta primer mix. TCRdb re-derived calls from the 5' RACE reads in MiXCR, one entry per CDR3 protein. The table lists nearly 800,000 distinct CDR3 sequences, 20% to 30% of them singletons, with approximately 3.7% in the top ten. These data were also reused for a study on T cells of mothers and their children. As that study records: Related mother-child pairs showed slightly higher but non-significant overlap than unrelated pairs.

The sample was blood. This receptor was obtained from a boy aged 5 to 17 in good health.

This CDR3 reads CASSFPGVQPQHF. CDR3 DNA: TGTGCCAGCAGTTTCCCTGGGGTTCAGCCCCAGCATTTT. The chain links TRBV28 to TRBJ1-5; no reliable D call. This CDR3 is 13 amino acids long. Looked up from germline, CDR1 is MDHEN and CDR2 is SYDVKM. V was cut by 3 bases and J by 6 bases, with 9 bases left in between.